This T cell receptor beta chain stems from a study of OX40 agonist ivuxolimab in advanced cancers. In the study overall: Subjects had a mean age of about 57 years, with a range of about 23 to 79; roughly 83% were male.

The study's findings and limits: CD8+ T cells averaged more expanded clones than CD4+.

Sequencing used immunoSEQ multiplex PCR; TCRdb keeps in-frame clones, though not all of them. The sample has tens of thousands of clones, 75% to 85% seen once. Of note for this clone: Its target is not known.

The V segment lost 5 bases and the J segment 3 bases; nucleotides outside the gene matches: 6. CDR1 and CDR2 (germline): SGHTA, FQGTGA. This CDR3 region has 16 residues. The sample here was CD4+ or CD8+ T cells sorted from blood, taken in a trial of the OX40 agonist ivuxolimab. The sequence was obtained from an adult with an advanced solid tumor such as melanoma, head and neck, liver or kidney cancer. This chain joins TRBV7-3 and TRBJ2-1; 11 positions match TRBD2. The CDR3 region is CASSRAGTSGYNEQFF. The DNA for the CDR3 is TGTGCCAGCAGCAGAGCCGGGACTAGCGGCTACAATGAGCAGTTCTTC.